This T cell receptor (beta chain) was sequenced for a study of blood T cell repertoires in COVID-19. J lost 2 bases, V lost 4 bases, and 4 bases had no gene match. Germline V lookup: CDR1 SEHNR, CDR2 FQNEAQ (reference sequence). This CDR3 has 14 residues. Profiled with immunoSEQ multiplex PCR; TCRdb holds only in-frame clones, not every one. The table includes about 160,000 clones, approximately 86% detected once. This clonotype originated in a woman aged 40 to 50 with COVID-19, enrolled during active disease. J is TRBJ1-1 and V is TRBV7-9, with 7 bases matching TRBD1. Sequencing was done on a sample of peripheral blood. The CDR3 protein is CASSSGQRNTEAFF. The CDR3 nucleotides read TGTGCCAGCAGCTCGGGACAGCGAAACACTGAAGCTTTCTTT.